The text below deals with one T cell receptor (beta chain). What it binds is not known. The data derive from a study of beta chain features in type 1 diabetes. Study results and caveats: Any HLA effect on TCRB rearrangement was left unresolved by small sub-analyses. When Type 1 diabetes patients were examined, their TCRB CDR3s proved moderately but significantly shorter in all four CD4+ subsets. Amplification by PCR could prefer shorter templates, with the same effect in patients and controls.

V shed 4 bases, J shed 4 bases, and the junction held 4 bases outside the gene matches. The CDR3 loop spans 15 amino acids. From germline, CDR1 is SGHAT and CDR2 FQDESV (reference sequence). All of the isolated RNA was reverse transcribed, so expressed TCRB transcripts were sequenced. An average of around 3.5 million reads was obtained for naive, central memory and regulatory T cell samples. The protocol was immunoSEQ multiplex PCR, while the TCRdb copy is restricted to in-frame clones and leaves out a portion. The table records about 160,000 clones, roughly 9% of them present only once. The sample taken for sequencing was central memory CD4+ T cells from blood. The TCR originated in a young woman in good health. The rearrangement uses TRBV11-1 and TRBJ2-5; 12 positions agree with TRBD2. The CDR3 DNA reads as TGTGCCAGCAGCTCACAACTAGCGGGAGGAGAGACCCAGTACTTC. It is translated as CASSSQLAGGETQYF.